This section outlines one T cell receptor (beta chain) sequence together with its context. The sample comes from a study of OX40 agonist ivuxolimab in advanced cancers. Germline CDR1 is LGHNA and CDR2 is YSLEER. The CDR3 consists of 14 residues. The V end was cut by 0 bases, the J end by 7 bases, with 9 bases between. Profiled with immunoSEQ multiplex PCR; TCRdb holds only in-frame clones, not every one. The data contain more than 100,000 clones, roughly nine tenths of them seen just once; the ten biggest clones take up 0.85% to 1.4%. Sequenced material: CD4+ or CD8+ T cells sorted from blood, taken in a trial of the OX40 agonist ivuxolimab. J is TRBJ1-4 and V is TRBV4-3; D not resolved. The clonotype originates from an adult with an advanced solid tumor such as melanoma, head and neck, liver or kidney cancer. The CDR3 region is CASSQEGGVEKLFF. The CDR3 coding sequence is TGCGCCAGCAGCCAAGAGGGTGGTGTTGAAAAACTGTTTTTT.